The rows below give T cell receptor beta chains drawn from one sample of a study of CD8 T cells in Susac syndrome. TCRdb re-derived calls from the immunoSEQ multiplex PCR reads in MiXCR, one entry per CDR3 protein. This repertoire shows 150,000 to 200,000 distinct CDR3 sequences, approximately 92% found once; its top ten account for 0.13%. Sequencing input: CD4+ T cells from PBMCs. The origin of the receptors is a human donor in good health. The CDR3 runs from the conserved cysteine through the conserved F or W.

v_call,cdr3_aa
TRBV23-1,CASSEDPAPAEAFF
TRBV7-9,CASSQGLSGAGQYF
TRBV7-9,CASSSRGTGMYEQYF
TRBV6-5,CASTLEAGGPHTQYF
TRBV7-8,CASSPGPLSEQFF
TRBV7-3,CASSLIGTSDTQYF
TRBV5-6,CASSWGGRSVLDTQYF
TRBV20-1,CSAVGTSTYEQYF
TRBV29-1,CSVGKAYNEQFF
TRBV6-1,CATDRKTSGANVLTF
TRBV7-9,CASSLDILTGGYTF
TRBV20-1,CSARDRAYEQYF
TRBV29-1,CSVDGPGYTF
TRBV30,CAWSVGGSYNSPLHF
TRBV15,CATSRTRLGDEAFF
TRBV6-1,CASSLAGASSYNEQFF
TRBV20-1,CSARLREARLFF
TRBV6-5,CASRQTGTQGKFF
TRBV23-1,CASSPPGGAKDF
TRBV25-1,CASSELAGNTGELFF
TRBV19,CASSIVSGRAYEQYF
TRBV5-8,CASSFDRGVTF
TRBV7-2,CAITDSHTEAFF
TRBV5-1,CASSSEGYNEQFF
TRBV2,CASSVGAGGPADTQYF
TRBV20-1,CSAGTGGGRTDTQYF
TRBV5-1,CASSGWAGGQETQYF
TRBV23-1,CASSQSHPENTEAFF